This TCR beta chain was retrieved from a study of T cells in Graves' hyperthyroidism and ophthalmopathy. RNA transcripts yielded amplified TCR beta CDR3 regions. The HTBI primer set drove a first-round RT-PCR of the TCR CDR3. TCRdb reanalysed the multiplex PCR reads using MiXCR and keeps one entry per CDR3 protein. This table holds about 350,000 distinct CDR3 sequences, approximately 15% found once. This clonotype was recorded many times. There are 12 residues in the CDR3. CDR1 is MNHNS, CDR2 SASEGT, per germline. Trimming pared 4 bases from V and 6 bases from J, leaving 10 bases between. The sample was blood. This chain connects TRBV6-1 to TRBJ2-7, with D possibly matching TRBD2 (5 bases). This TCR was sampled from a woman aged 25 to 39 with Graves' hyperthyroidism. In DNA form, the CDR3 reads TGTGCCAGCAGTGGGGCTAGCCGCGAGCAGTACTTC. It codes for CASSGASREQYF.